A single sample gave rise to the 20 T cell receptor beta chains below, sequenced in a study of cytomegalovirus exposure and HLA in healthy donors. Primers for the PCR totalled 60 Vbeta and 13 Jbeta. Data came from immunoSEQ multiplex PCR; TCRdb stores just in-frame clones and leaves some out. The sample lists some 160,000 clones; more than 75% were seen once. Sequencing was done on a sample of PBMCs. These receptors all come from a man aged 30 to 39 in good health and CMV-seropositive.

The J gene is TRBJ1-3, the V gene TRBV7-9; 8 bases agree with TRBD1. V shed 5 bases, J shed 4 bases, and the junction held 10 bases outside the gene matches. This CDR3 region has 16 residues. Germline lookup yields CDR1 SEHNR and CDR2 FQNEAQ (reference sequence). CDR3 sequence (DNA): TGTGCCAGCAGCGGGCCGACAGGGGAGCCAGGAAACACCATATATTTT. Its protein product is CASSGPTGEPGNTIYF. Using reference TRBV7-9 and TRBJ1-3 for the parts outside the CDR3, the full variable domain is DTGVSQNPRHKITKRGQNVTFRCDPISEHNRLYWYRQTLGQGPEFLTYFQNEAQLEKSRLLSDRFSAERPKGSFSTLEIQRTEQGDSAMYLCASSGPTGEPGNTIYFGEGSWLTVV.

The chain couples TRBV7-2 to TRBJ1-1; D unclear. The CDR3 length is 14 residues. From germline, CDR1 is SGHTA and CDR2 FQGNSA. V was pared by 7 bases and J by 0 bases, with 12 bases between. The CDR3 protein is CASTPAGLNTEAFF. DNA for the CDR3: TGTGCCAGCACCCCCGCAGGTTTGAACACTGAAGCTTTCTTT.

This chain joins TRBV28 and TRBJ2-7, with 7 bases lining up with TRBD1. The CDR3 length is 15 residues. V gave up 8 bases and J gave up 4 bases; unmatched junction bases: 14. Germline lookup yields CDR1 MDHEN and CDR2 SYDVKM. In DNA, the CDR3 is TGTGCCAGCCAGATTCCACGGCAGGGACAGTACGAGCAGTACTTC. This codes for CASQIPRQGQYEQYF.

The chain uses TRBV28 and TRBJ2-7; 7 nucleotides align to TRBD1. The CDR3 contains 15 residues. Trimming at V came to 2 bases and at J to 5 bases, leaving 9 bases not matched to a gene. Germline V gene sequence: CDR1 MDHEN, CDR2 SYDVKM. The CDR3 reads CASSLQTGLLDEQYV. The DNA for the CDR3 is TGTGCCAGCAGTTTACAGACAGGGCTTCTCGACGAGCAGTACGTC.

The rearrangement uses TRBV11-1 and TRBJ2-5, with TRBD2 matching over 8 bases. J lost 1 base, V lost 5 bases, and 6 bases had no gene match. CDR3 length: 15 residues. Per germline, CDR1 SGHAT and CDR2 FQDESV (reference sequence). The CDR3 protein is CASSPRGGSQETQYF. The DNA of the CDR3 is TGTGCCAGCAGCCCCCGGGGGGGTAGCCAAGAGACCCAGTACTTC.

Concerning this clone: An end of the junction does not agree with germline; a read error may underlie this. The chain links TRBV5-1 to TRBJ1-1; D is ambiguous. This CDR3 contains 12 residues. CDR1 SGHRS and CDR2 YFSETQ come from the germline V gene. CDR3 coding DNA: TGTGCCAGCAGCACCGAGTACACTGAAGCTTTCTTT. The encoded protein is CASSTEYTEAFF.

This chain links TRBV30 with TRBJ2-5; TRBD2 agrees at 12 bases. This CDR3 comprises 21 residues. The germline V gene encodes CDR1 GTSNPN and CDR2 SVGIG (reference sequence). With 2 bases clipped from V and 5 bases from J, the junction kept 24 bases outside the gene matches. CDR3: CAWSPGLYRRASGRARETQYF. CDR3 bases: TGTGCCTGGAGTCCGGGACTCTACCGAAGGGCTAGCGGGAGGGCCAGGGAGACCCAGTACTTC. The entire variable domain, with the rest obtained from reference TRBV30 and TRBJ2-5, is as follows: SQTIHQWPATLVQPVGSPLSLECTVEGTSNPNLYWYRQAAGRGLQLLFYSVGIGQISSEVPQNLSASRPQDRQFILSSKKLLLSDSGFYLCAWSPGLYRRASGRARETQYFGPGTRLLVL.

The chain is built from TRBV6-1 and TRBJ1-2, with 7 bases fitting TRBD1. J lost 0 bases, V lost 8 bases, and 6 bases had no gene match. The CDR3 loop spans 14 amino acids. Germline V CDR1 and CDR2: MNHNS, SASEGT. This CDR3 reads CASQRQGANYGYTF. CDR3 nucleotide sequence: TGTGCCAGCCAAAGACAGGGCGCTAACTATGGCTACACCTTC.

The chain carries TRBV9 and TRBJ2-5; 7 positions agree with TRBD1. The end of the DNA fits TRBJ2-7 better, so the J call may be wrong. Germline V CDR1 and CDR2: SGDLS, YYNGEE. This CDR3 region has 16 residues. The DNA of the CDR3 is TGTGCCAGCAGCCCTAAGGGGGCGTCGAGCTCCTACGAGCAGTACTTC. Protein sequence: CASSPKGASSSYEQYF.

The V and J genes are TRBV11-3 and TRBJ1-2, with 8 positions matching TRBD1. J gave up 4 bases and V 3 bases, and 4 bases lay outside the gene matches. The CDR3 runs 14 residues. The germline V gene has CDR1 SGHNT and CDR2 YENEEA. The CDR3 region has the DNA TGTGCCAGCAGCTTTGTAACAGGGGGCTATGGCTACACCTTC. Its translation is CASSFVTGGYGYTF. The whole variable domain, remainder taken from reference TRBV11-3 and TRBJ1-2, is EAGVVQSPRYKIIEKKQPVAFWCNPISGHNTLYWYLQNLGQGPELLIRYENEEAVDDSQLPKDRFSAERLKGVDSTLKIQPAELGDSAVYLCASSFVTGGYGYTFGSGTRLTVV.

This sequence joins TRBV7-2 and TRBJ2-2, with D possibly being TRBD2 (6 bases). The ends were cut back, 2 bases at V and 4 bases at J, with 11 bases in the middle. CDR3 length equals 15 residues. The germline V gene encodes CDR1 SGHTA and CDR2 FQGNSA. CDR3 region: CASSLRRGSTGELFF. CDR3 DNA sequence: TGTGCCAGCAGCTTAAGGAGGGGTTCCACCGGGGAGCTGTTTTTT.

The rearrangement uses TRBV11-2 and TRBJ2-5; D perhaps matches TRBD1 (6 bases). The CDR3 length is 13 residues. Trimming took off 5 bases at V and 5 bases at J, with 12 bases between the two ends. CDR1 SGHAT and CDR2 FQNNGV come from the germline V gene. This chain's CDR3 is CASSQQGWETQYF. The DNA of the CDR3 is TGTGCCAGCAGCCAACAGGGATGGGAGACCCAGTACTTC.

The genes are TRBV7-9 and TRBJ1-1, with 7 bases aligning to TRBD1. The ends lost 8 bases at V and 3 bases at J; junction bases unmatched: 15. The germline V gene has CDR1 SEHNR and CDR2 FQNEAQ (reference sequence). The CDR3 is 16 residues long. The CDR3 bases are TGTGCCAGCCTCGTCAAGGTTGGAGGGGGCGACACTGAAGCTTTCTTT. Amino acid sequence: CASLVKVGGGDTEAFF.

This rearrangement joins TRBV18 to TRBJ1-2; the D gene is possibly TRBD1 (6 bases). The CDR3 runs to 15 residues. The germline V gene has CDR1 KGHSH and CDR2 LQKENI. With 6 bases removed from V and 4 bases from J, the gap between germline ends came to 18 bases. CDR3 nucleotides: TGTGCCAGCTCGATCTACCCGGACAGCTCCTATGGCTACACCTTC. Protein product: CASSIYPDSSYGYTF.

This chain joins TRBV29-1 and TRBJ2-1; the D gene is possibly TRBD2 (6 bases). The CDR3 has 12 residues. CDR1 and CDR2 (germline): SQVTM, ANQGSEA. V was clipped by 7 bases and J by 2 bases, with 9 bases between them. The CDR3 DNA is TGCAGCGGGACTATGCCCTACAATGAGCAGTTCTTC. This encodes CSGTMPYNEQFF.

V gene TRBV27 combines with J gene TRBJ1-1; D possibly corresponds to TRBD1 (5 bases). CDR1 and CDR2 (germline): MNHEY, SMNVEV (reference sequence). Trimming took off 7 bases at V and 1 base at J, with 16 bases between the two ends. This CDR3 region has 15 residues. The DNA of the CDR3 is TGTGCCAGCACTCCAATGGGGGGTGGGAACACTGAAGCTTTCTTT. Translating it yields CASTPMGGGNTEAFF.

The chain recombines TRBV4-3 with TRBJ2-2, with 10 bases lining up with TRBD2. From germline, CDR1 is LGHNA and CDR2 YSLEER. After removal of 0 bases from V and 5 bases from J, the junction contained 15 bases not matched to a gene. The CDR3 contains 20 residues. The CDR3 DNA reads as TGCGCCAGCAGCCAAGAATTTTTGCCTAGCGGGAGTCAATCAACCGGGGAGCTGTTTTTT. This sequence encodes CASSQEFLPSGSQSTGELFF.

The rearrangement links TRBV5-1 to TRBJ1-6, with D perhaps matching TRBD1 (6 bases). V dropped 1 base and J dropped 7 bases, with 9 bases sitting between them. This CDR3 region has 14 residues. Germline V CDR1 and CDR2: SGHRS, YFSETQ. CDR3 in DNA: TGCGCCAGCAGCTTGCGGACAGAGAATTCACCCCTCCACTTT. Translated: CASSLRTENSPLHF.

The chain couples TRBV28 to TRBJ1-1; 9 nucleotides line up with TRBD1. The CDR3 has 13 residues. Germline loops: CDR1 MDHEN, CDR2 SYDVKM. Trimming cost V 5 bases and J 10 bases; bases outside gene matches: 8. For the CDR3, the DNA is TGTGCCAGCAGTCCATACAGGGGGCGGGTAGCTTTCTTT. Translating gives CASSPYRGRVAFF.

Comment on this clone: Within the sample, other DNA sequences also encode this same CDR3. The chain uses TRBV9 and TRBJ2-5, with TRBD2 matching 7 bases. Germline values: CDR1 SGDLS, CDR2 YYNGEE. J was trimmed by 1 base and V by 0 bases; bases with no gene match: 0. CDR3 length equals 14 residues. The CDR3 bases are TGTGCCAGCAGCGTAGGGGGGGGCCAAGAGACCCAGTACTTC. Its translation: CASSVGGGQETQYF.